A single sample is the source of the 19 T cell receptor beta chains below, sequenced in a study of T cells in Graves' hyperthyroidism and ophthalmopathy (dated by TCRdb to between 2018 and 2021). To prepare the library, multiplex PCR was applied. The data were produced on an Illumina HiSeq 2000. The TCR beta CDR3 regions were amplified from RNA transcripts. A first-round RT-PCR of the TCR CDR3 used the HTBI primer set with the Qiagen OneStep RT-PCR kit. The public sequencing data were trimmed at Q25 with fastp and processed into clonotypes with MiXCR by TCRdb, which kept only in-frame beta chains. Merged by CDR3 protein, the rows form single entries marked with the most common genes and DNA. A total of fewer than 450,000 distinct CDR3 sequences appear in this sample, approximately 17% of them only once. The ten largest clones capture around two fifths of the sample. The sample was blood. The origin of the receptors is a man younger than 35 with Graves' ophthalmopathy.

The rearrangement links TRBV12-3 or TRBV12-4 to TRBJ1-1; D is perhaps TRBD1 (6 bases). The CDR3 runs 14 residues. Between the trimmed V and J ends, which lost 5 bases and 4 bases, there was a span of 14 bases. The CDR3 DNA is TGTGCCAGCAGTCCCCCCCCAGGGGCCACTGAAGCTTTCTTT. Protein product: CASSPPPGATEAFF.

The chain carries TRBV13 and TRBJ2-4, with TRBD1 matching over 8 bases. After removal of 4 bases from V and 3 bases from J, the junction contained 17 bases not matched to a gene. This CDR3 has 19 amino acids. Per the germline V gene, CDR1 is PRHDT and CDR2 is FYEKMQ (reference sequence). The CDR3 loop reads CASSSTGWGKTGVKNIQYF. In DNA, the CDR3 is TGTGCCAGCAGCTCCACCGGCTGGGGGAAGACAGGGGTCAAAAACATTCAGTACTTC.

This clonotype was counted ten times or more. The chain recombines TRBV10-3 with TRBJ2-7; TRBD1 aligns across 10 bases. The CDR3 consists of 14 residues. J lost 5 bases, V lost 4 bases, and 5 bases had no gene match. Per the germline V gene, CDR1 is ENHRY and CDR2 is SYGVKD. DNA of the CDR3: TGTGCCATCAGTGTCGGGACAGGGGCCCACGAGCAGTACTTC. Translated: CAISVGTGAHEQYF.

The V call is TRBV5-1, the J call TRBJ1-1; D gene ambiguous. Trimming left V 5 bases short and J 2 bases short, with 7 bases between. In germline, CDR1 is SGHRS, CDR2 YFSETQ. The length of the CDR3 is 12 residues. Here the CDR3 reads CASRHVNTEAFF. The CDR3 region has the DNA TGCGCCAGCAGACACGTCAACACTGAAGCTTTCTTT. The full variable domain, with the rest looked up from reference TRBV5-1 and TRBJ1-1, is KAGVTQTPRYLIKTRGQQVTLSCSPISGHRSVSWYQQTPGQGLQFLFEYFSETQRNKGNFPGRFSGRQFSNSRSEMNVSTLELGDSALYLCASRHVNTEAFFGQGTRLTVV.

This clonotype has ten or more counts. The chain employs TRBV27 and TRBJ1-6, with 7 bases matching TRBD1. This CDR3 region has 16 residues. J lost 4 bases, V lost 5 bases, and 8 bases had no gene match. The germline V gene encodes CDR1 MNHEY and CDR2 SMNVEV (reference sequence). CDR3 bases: TGTGCCAGCAGTCAACTACCGGGACAGTATAATTCACCCCTCCACTTT. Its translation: CASSQLPGQYNSPLHF.

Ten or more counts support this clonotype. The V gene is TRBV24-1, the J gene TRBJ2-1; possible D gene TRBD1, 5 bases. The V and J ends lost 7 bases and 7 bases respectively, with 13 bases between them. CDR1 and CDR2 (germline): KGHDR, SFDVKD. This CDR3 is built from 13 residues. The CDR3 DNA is TGTGCCACCAGGAAGGACAACTCAAATGAGCAGTTCTTC. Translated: CATRKDNSNEQFF.

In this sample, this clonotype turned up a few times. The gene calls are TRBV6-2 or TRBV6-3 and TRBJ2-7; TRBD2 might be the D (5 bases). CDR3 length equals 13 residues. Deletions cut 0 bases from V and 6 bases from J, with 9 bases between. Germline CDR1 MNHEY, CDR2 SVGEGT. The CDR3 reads CASSYSRVGEQYF. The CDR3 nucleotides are TGTGCCAGCAGTTACTCGAGGGTGGGCGAGCAGTACTTC.

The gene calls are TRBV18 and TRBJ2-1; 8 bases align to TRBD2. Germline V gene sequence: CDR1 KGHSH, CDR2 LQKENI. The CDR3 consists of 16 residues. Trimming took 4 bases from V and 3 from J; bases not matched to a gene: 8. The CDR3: CASSQQGGGNYNEQFF. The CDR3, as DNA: TGTGCCAGCTCACAGCAGGGCGGGGGGAACTACAATGAGCAGTTCTTC. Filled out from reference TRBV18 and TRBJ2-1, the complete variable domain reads NAGVMQNPRHLVRRRGQEARLRCSPMKGHSHVYWYRQLPEEGLKFMVYLQKENIIDESGMPKERFSAEFPKEGPSILRIQQVVRGDSAAYFCASSQQGGGNYNEQFFGPGTRLTVL.

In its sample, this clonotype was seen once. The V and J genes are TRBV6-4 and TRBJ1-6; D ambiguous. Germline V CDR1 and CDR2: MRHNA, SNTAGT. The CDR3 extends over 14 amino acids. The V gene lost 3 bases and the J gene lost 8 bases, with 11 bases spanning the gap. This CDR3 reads CASSEMVGDSPLHF. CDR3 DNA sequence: TGTGCCAGCAGTGAGATGGTGGGCGATTCACCCCTCCACTTT.

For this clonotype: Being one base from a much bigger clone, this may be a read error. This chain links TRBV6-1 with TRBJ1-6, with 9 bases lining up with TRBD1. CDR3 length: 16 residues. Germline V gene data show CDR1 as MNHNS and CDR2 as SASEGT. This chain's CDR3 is CASSDRPGQGGSPPHF. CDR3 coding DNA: TGTGCCAGCAGTGATCGGCCGGGACAGGGAGGTTCACCCCCCCACTTT.

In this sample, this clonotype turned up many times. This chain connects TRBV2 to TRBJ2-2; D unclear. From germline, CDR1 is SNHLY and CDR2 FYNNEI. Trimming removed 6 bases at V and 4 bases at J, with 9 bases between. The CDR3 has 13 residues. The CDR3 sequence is CASRVQLTGELFF. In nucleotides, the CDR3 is TGTGCCAGCAGGGTTCAACTCACCGGGGAGCTGTTTTTT.

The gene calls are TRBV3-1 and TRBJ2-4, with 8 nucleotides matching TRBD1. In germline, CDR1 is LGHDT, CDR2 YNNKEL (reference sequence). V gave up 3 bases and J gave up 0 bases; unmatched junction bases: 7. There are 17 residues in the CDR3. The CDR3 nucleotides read TGTGCCAGCAGCCATTTCGGACAGGGCTTAGCCAAAAACATTCAGTACTTC. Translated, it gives CASSHFGQGLAKNIQYF.

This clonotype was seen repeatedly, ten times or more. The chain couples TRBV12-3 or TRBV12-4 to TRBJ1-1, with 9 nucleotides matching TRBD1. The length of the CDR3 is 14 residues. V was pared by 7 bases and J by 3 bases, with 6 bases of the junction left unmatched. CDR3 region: CASKVGTGHTEAFF. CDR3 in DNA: TGTGCCAGCAAAGTCGGGACAGGGCACACTGAAGCTTTCTTT.

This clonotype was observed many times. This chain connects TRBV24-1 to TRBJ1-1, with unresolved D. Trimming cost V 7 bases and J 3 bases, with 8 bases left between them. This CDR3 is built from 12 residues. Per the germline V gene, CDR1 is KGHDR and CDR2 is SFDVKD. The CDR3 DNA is TGTGCCACCAGAGGTGGGGACACTGAAGCTTTCTTT. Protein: CATRGGDTEAFF.

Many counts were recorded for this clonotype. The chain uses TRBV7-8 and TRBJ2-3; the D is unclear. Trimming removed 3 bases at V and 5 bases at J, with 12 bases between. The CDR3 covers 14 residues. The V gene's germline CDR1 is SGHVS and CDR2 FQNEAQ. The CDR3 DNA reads TGTGCCAGCAGCTTTGCAGGCTCCCAAGATACGCAGTATTTT. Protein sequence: CASSFAGSQDTQYF.

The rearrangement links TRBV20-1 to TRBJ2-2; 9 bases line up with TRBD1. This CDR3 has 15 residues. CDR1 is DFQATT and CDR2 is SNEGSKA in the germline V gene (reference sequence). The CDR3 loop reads CSGMNRDRVYGELFF. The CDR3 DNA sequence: TGCAGCGGGATGAACCGGGACAGGGTTTACGGGGAGCTGTTTTTT.

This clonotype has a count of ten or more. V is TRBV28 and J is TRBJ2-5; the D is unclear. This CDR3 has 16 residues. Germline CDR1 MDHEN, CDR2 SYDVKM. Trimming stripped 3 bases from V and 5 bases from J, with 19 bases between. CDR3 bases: TGTGCCAGCAGTTTGGACGACTCCCGGCGGTGGGAGACCCAGTACTTC. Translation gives CASSLDDSRRWETQYF.

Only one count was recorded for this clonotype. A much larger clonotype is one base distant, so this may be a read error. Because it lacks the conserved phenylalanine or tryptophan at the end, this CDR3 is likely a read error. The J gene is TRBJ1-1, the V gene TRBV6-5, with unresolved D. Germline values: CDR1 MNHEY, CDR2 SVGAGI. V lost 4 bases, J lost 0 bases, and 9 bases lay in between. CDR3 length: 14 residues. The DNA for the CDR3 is TGTGCCAGCAGTTGGGAGACCCTGAACACTGAAGCTTTCCTT. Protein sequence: CASSWETLNTEAFL.

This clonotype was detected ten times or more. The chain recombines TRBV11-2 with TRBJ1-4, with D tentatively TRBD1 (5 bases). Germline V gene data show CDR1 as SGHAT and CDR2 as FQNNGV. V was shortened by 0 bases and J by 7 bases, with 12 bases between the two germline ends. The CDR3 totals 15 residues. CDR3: CASSLERGAREKLFF. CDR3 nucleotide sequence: TGTGCCAGCAGCTTAGAGAGGGGAGCTCGTGAAAAACTGTTTTTT.